The 12 T cell receptor beta chains below were found in one sample sequenced in a study of T cell repertoires in cytomegalovirus infection. From the reads, TCRdb called clonotypes with MiXCR, one entry per CDR3 protein. The sample has 250,000 or so distinct CDR3 sequences; roughly 12% are singletons. The source material was PBMCs. These receptors all come from a human donor in good health (CMV status not recorded). Some clones in this sample may be carry-over from other donors' samples.

This clonotype was recorded a few times. The CDR3 DNA follows: TGCAGTGCTAGGGGGCCCCCCTACAATGAGCAGTTCTTC. Its translation is CSARGPPYNEQFF. The genes are TRBV20-1 and TRBJ2-1; possibly TRBD1 for D (5 bases). The CDR3 contains 13 residues. Germline V gene data show CDR1 as DFQATT and CDR2 as SNEGSKA (reference sequence). V lost 3 bases to trimming and J lost 2 bases, with 8 bases between them.

This clonotype was picked up many times. The chain links TRBV11-3 to TRBJ2-3; 12 bases fit TRBD2. CDR3 length equals 15 residues. Germline V gives CDR1 SGHNT, CDR2 YENEEA. V was clipped by 3 bases and J by 4 bases; unmatched bases: 2. CDR3 DNA sequence: TGTGCCAGCAGCTTGCGGACTAGCGGGGCAGATACGCAGTATTTT. As protein: CASSLRTSGADTQYF.

The chain combines TRBV24-1 with TRBJ1-4; D not resolved. This CDR3 has 11 residues. Germline CDR1 and CDR2: KGHDR and SFDVKD. Trimming pared 2 bases from V and 6 bases from J, leaving 0 bases between. The CDR3 here is CATSDYEKLFF. CDR3 sequence (DNA): TGTGCCACCAGTGATTATGAAAAACTGTTTTTT.

The chain has TRBV6-2 or TRBV6-3 and TRBJ1-5; D is undetermined. Germline CDR1 reads MNHEY; CDR2 reads SVGEGT. The CDR3 covers 13 residues. Trimming pared 4 bases from V and 9 bases from J, leaving 13 bases between. CDR3 region: CASSSTAIRPQHF. CDR3 DNA sequence: TGTGCCAGCAGTTCGACTGCTATCAGGCCCCAGCATTTT.

V is TRBV5-6 and J is TRBJ1-4, with D maybe TRBD1 (5 bases). The germline V gene has CDR1 SGHDT and CDR2 YYEEEE. CDR3 length: 15 residues. V lost 0 bases, J lost 7 bases, and 13 bases lay in between. The CDR3 nucleotides are TGTGCCAGCAGCTTGGAGAACCCGGGGGGTGAAAAACTGTTTTTT. Its protein is CASSLENPGGEKLFF. The entire variable domain, with the rest obtained from reference TRBV5-6 and TRBJ1-4, is as follows: DAGVTQSPTHLIKTRGQQVTLRCSPKSGHDTVSWYQQALGQGPQFIFQYYEEEERQRGNFPDRFSGHQFPNYSSELNVNALLLGDSALYLCASSLENPGGEKLFFGSGTQLSVL.

This clonotype occurred many times. The CDR3 is CASRRPQDGSPLHF. CDR3 sequence (DNA): TGTGCCAGCAGGCGGCCCCAAGACGGTTCACCCCTCCACTTT. This chain links TRBV7-3 with TRBJ1-6; D ambiguous. The CDR3 has 14 residues. Germline CDR1 and CDR2: SGHTA and FQGTGA. The V gene lost 6 bases and the J gene lost 9 bases, with 15 bases spanning the gap.

This clonotype was observed many times. V gene TRBV7-6 combines with J gene TRBJ2-1; weak D call: TRBD1 (5 bases). The CDR3 has 14 amino acids. Germline CDR1 and CDR2: SGHVS and FNYEAQ. V lost 5 bases to trimming and J lost 3 bases, with 11 bases between them. The DNA for the CDR3 is TGTGCCAGCAGCCCCCTAAGGGGCTACAATGAGCAGTTCTTC. Protein: CASSPLRGYNEQFF.

This clonotype was observed a few times. The chain joins TRBV10-3 to TRBJ1-2, with 8 bases that match TRBD1. This CDR3 is built from 14 residues. The V segment lost 4 bases and the J segment 6 bases; nucleotides outside the gene matches: 7. Germline values: CDR1 ENHRY, CDR2 SYGVKD. The CDR3 here is CAISVIPGGDGYTF. The CDR3 nucleotides read TGTGCCATCAGTGTCATTCCAGGGGGCGATGGCTACACCTTC.

This clonotype was recorded at least ten times. This sequence joins TRBV7-2 and TRBJ2-7; D gene unclear. Germline values: CDR1 SGHTA, CDR2 FQGNSA. The V gene lost 2 bases and the J gene lost 6 bases, with 8 bases spanning the gap. The CDR3 has 12 amino acids. This chain's CDR3 is CASSLNYGEQYF. The DNA for the CDR3 is TGTGCCAGCAGCTTAAATTACGGCGAGCAGTACTTC.

For the CDR3, the DNA is TGTGCCAGTAGTCCCCAGTCGCAGGGTAACACTGAAGCTTTCTTT. Its translation is CASSPQSQGNTEAFF. The chain uses TRBV19 and TRBJ1-1; a possible D gene is TRBD1 (5 bases). The length of the CDR3 is 15 residues. The germline V gene has CDR1 LNHDA and CDR2 SQIVND (reference sequence). V was pared by 5 bases and J by 2 bases, with 15 bases between.

This clonotype was picked up a small number of times. The chain uses TRBV5-4 and TRBJ2-7, with 11 bases fitting TRBD2. The CDR3 extends over 17 amino acids. Trimming took 0 bases from V and 2 from J; bases not matched to a gene: 7. Germline lookup yields CDR1 SGHNT and CDR2 YYREEE (reference sequence). CDR3 bases: TGTGCCAGCAGCTTGGCCAAAAGACTAGCGGGAACCTACGAGCAGTACTTC. Its protein is CASSLAKRLAGTYEQYF.

A few counts support this clonotype. This chain connects TRBV29-1 to TRBJ2-5; 10 bases agree with TRBD1. The V gene end was trimmed by 3 bases and the J gene end by 4 bases; junction bases not matched to a gene: 5. Germline loops: CDR1 SQVTM, CDR2 ANQGSEA. This CDR3 contains 14 residues. CDR3 DNA: TGCAGCGTTGATCAGACAGGGGGCAGAGAGACCCAGTACTTC. Protein sequence: CSVDQTGGRETQYF.